This TCR beta chain was profiled in a study of T cell repertoires in cytomegalovirus infection. MiXCR, run by TCRdb on the reads, gives a single entry per CDR3 protein. The sample shows roughly 110,000 distinct CDR3 sequences, 10% of them seen only once. CDR1 is KGHSH, CDR2 LQKENI, per germline. Trimming took 1 base from V and 0 from J, leaving 6 bases between them. The CDR3 loop spans 15 amino acids. There are a few counts of this clonotype. The antigen is not known. The rearrangement uses TRBV18 and TRBJ2-2; D not resolved. The TCR sequence derives from a human donor in good health (CMV status not recorded). Some clones in this sample may be carry-over from other donors' samples. The sample was PBMCs, sequenced either directly or after in vitro stimulation (not recorded which). The CDR3 nucleotides read TGTGCCAGCTCACCACGGGCGGCGAACACCGGGGAGCTGTTTTTT. The encoded protein is CASSPRAANTGELFF.